Listed here are 21 T cell receptor beta chains from one sample, sequenced in a study of beta chain features in type 1 diabetes. Of the isolated RNA, all was reverse transcribed, and so the sequenced material was expressed TCRB transcripts. Assay: immunoSEQ multiplex PCR; the TCRdb copy retains only in-frame clones and omits some. In the table there are about half a million clones, roughly 31% of which are singletons. Sequenced input: naive CD4+ T cells from blood. The receptors were sampled from a man aged 18-30 years in good health.

The chain has TRBV7-9 and TRBJ1-4; the match to TRBD1 covers 8 bases. This CDR3 has 15 amino acids. V lost 4 bases to trimming and J lost 7 bases; unmatched junction nucleotides: 8. CDR1 is SEHNR, CDR2 FQNEAQ, per germline (reference sequence). The CDR3 protein is CASSSYGTGGEKLFF. In DNA form, the CDR3 reads TGTGCCAGCAGCTCCTACGGGACAGGCGGTGAAAAACTGTTTTTT.

The V call is TRBV9, the J call TRBJ2-1, with a possible D match to TRBD2 (5 bases). The V end lost 0 bases, the J end lost 3 bases, and 10 bases lay between the germline ends. CDR1 SGDLS and CDR2 YYNGEE come from the germline V gene. The CDR3 extends over 15 amino acids. This CDR3 is CASSVGQRLYNEQFF. CDR3 DNA sequence: TGTGCCAGCAGCGTAGGCCAGCGGCTCTACAATGAGCAGTTCTTC.

This clone was counted only a few times. The chain combines TRBV29-1 with TRBJ2-1, with a weak D call TRBD2 (5 bases). The ends were cut back, 7 bases at V and 0 bases at J, with 19 bases in the middle. The CDR3 is 16 amino acids. Germline V gene lookup returns CDR1 SQVTM and CDR2 ANQGSEA. The CDR3 loop reads CSAALRRTSSYNEQFF. The DNA for the CDR3 is TGCAGCGCCGCGCTTCGGAGGACGAGCTCCTACAATGAGCAGTTCTTC.

This chain connects TRBV5-6 to TRBJ2-3; D gene uncertain. CDR3 size: 15 residues. Trimming took off 0 bases at V and 4 bases at J, with 12 bases between the two ends. CDR1 is SGHDT, CDR2 YYEEEE, per germline. CDR3 DNA: TGTGCCAGCAGCTTGGCTGGCAGGCATGCAGATACGCAGTATTTT. This sequence encodes CASSLAGRHADTQYF.

The chain recombines TRBV7-9 with TRBJ1-1, with D possibly TRBD1 on 6 matching bases. Trimming removed 0 bases at V and 5 bases at J, with 10 bases between. The length of the CDR3 is 14 residues. Germline V gene sequence: CDR1 SEHNR, CDR2 FQNEAQ (reference sequence). The DNA of the CDR3 is TGTGCCAGCAGCTTAGCCGTTACAGGGACTGAAGCTTTCTTT. Translation gives CASSLAVTGTEAFF.

V gene TRBV29-1 combines with J gene TRBJ2-1, with 9 bases identical to TRBD2. Per the germline V gene, CDR1 is SQVTM and CDR2 is ANQGSEA. The CDR3 is made up of 12 amino acids. Trimming cost V 6 bases and J 10 bases; bases outside gene matches: 7. The CDR3 coding sequence is TGCAGCGTGGGGACTAGCCCCGAAGAGCAGTTCTTC. This translates into CSVGTSPEEQFF.

The rearrangement links TRBV29-1 to TRBJ1-2, with 7 positions matching TRBD1. Trimming took 0 bases from V and 8 from J; bases not matched to a gene: 6. CDR1 and CDR2 (germline): SQVTM, ANQGSEA. This CDR3 has 13 residues. The CDR3 here is CSVEESGTAGYTF. CDR3 DNA: TGCAGCGTTGAAGAGTCCGGGACAGCGGGCTACACCTTC.

This clone was counted a few times. V gene TRBV5-1 combines with J gene TRBJ2-5; D unclear. The CDR3 spans 15 residues. Germline V lookup: CDR1 SGHRS, CDR2 YFSETQ. The ends were cut back, 0 bases at V and 0 bases at J, with 9 bases in the middle. The CDR3, as DNA: TGCGCCAGCAGCTTGGGTTCCAGGTACCAAGAGACCCAGTACTTC. Its translation is CASSLGSRYQETQYF. The full variable domain, completed using reference TRBV5-1 and TRBJ2-5, is KAGVTQTPRYLIKTRGQQVTLSCSPISGHRSVSWYQQTPGQGLQFLFEYFSETQRNKGNFPGRFSGRQFSNSRSEMNVSTLELGDSALYLCASSLGSRYQETQYFGPGTRLLVL.

This clone was recorded a few times. The V and J genes are TRBV2 and TRBJ2-5, with D unclear. Germline V CDR1 and CDR2: SNHLY, FYNNEI. Trimming took off 5 bases at V and 0 bases at J, with 16 bases between the two ends. This CDR3 spans 16 amino acids. CDR3 region: CASSPEMAVYQETQYF. The CDR3, as DNA: TGTGCCAGCAGTCCTGAAATGGCGGTGTACCAAGAGACCCAGTACTTC.

The chain is built from TRBV14 and TRBJ2-7; the match to TRBD2 covers 14 bases. The trim removed 1 base at V and 12 bases at J, leaving 5 bases unmatched. From germline, CDR1 is SGHDN and CDR2 FVKESK. This CDR3 contains 14 residues. CDR3 DNA sequence: TGTGCCAGCAGCCAAGCCGGGACTAGCGGGGGAAGGTACTTC. Its translation: CASSQAGTSGGRYF.

This clone was counted only a few times. This chain joins TRBV9 and TRBJ1-1; TRBD1 is a possible D gene (6 bases). CDR1 is SGDLS and CDR2 is YYNGEE in the germline V gene. The CDR3 is 13 residues long. Trimming pared 4 bases from V and 4 bases from J, leaving 11 bases between. CDR3 DNA: TGTGCCAGCAGCACAAAAGGGGGCACTGAAGCTTTCTTT. The encoded protein is CASSTKGGTEAFF.

The chain couples TRBV7-9 to TRBJ2-1, with D uncertain. The germline gives CDR1 SEHNR, CDR2 FQNEAQ (reference sequence). The V end lost 5 bases, the J end lost 7 bases, and 3 bases lay between the germline ends. The CDR3 extends over 10 amino acids. The DNA for the CDR3 is TGTGCCAGCAGCGTGAATGAGCAGTTCTTC. Its protein is CASSVNEQFF.

The chain couples TRBV7-3 to TRBJ2-5, with D possibly TRBD1 on 5 matching bases. Trimming took off 5 bases at V and 2 bases at J, with 9 bases between the two ends. CDR3 length: 13 residues. Germline loops: CDR1 SGHTA, CDR2 FQGTGA. The CDR3 protein is CASSATVQETQYF. The CDR3 coding sequence is TGTGCCAGCAGCGCGACAGTACAAGAGACCCAGTACTTC.

CDR3: CASSHRQGSNEQFF. The CDR3 coding sequence is TGTGCCAGCAGCCACAGACAGGGTTCTAATGAGCAGTTCTTC. V and J are TRBV4-2 and TRBJ2-1; TRBD1 matches 7 bases. Unmatched junction bases numbered 6, after V lost 3 bases and J lost 7 bases. Germline CDR1 LGHNA, CDR2 YNFKEQ. The CDR3 contains 14 residues.

V and J are TRBV18 and TRBJ1-6; tentative D call: TRBD1 (6 bases). Trimming removed 6 bases at V and 7 bases at J, with 19 bases between. CDR1 and CDR2 from the germline V gene are KGHSH and LQKENI. This CDR3 is built from 16 residues. The CDR3 region is CASSDAGEGRNSPLHF. CDR3 nucleotide sequence: TGTGCCAGCTCGGACGCAGGGGAGGGCCGAAATTCACCCCTCCACTTT.

The chain uses TRBV15 and TRBJ1-4, with D tentatively TRBD1 (6 bases). Trimming took off 3 bases at V and 5 bases at J, with 19 bases between the two ends. The CDR3 has 17 residues. The germline gives CDR1 LNHNV, CDR2 YYDKDF (reference sequence). CDR3 amino acids: CATSSLLGRGRNEKLFF. CDR3 sequence (DNA): TGTGCCACCAGCAGCCTCCTTGGACGGGGGCGGAATGAAAAACTGTTTTTT.

This clone was picked up a small number of times. The chain recombines TRBV2 with TRBJ2-1; perhaps TRBD2 as D (6 bases). V was trimmed by 11 bases and J by 6 bases, leaving 17 bases between them. The germline V gene encodes CDR1 SNHLY and CDR2 FYNNEI. The CDR3 is 13 amino acids. The CDR3 loop is CAVLGEVGNEQFF. In DNA form, the CDR3 reads TGTGCCGTATTGGGGGAGGTAGGCAATGAGCAGTTCTTC.

The V gene is TRBV7-2, the J gene TRBJ2-7; TRBD1 might be the D (5 bases). CDR3 length: 15 residues. With 0 bases removed from V and 0 bases from J, the gap between germline ends came to 9 bases. Germline V CDR1 and CDR2: SGHTA, FQGNSA. CDR3 in DNA: TGTGCCAGCAGCTTAGCGGGGCCAAGCTCCTACGAGCAGTACTTC. This encodes CASSLAGPSSYEQYF.

V and J are TRBV6-1 and TRBJ1-5; no reliable D call. CDR1 is MNHNS and CDR2 is SASEGT in the germline V gene. This CDR3 has 14 amino acids. Trimming pared 4 bases from V and 8 bases from J, leaving 15 bases between. Written as DNA, the CDR3 is TGTGCCAGCAGTGCCTTGCCTCTATTGGAGCCCCAGCATTTT. Protein sequence: CASSALPLLEPQHF.

This clone was seen only a few times. The chain has TRBV29-1 and TRBJ2-7; tentatively, D is TRBD1 (5 bases). This CDR3 has 13 amino acids. With 6 bases removed from V and 0 bases from J, the gap between germline ends came to 12 bases. Germline lookup yields CDR1 SQVTM and CDR2 ANQGSEA. CDR3 coding DNA: TGCAGCGTCGACAGCGCGAGCTCCTACGAGCAGTACTTC. This gives the protein CSVDSASSYEQYF.

The chain recombines TRBV12-5 with TRBJ1-2; 8 bases are a match to TRBD1. J gave up 3 bases and V 2 bases, and 5 bases lay outside the gene matches. Germline CDR1 LGHNT, CDR2 FRNRAP. CDR3 size: 15 residues. The CDR3: CASGLSPGQDYGYTF. CDR3 sequence (DNA): TGTGCTAGTGGTTTGTCACCGGGACAGGACTATGGCTACACCTTC.